The clone carrying this T cell receptor (beta chain) was seen only a few times. These data come from a study of blood T cell repertoires in COVID-19. At the level of the study: Acute and convalescent COVID-19 specimens originated in the United States, Italy and Spain. Sample material is recorded as cDNA or gDNA derived from T cells, B-cell-depleted T cells, or PBMCs.

Measured with immunoSEQ multiplex PCR; TCRdb has only the in-frame clones, and not every one. Among 250,000 to 350,000 clones, 84% were seen once, and the ten largest hold roughly 1.5%. While infection was still active, Seattle patients were enrolled and then followed longitudinally. The CDR3 contains 17 residues. V lost 4 bases to trimming and J lost 2 bases; unmatched junction nucleotides: 9. The V gene's germline CDR1 is SGHRS and CDR2 YFSETQ. The sequenced sample was peripheral blood. This sequence was found in a human donor with COVID-19, enrolled during active disease. The donor label of this sample is uncertain. The rearrangement uses TRBV5-1 and TRBJ1-1; 12 bases agree with TRBD1. The CDR3 nucleotides read TGCGCCAGCAGCCATAGGGACAGGGGGCCCTTAAACACTGAAGCTTTCTTT. The encoded protein is CASSHRDRGPLNTEAFF.